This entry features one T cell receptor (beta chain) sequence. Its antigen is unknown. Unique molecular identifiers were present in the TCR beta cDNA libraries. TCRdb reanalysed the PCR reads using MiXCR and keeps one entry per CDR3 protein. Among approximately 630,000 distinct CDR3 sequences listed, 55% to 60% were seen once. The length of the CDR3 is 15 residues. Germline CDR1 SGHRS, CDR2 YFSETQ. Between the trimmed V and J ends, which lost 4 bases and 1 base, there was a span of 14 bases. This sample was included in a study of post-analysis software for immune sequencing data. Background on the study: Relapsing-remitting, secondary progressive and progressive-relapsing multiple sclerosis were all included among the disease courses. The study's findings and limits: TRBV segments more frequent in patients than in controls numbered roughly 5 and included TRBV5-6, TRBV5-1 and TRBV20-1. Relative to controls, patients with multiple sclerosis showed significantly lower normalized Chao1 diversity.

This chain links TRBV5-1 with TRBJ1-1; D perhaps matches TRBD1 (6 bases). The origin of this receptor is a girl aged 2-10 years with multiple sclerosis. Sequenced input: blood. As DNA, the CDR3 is TGCGCCAGCAGCCAAAACGGGGGCAAGAACACTGAAGCTTTCTTT. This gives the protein CASSQNGGKNTEAFF.